The entry below gives a single T cell receptor (beta chain) sequence along with its context. Its antigen is still unknown. The source of the sample is a study of post-analysis software for immune sequencing data. Study-level findings and limits: Multiple sclerosis was associated with a significant reduction in normalized Chao1 diversity relative to controls. Compared with controls, patients had more of about 5 TRBV segments, including TRBV5-6, TRBV5-1 and TRBV20-1.

Unique molecular identifiers had been added to the TCR beta cDNA libraries. MiXCR was run by TCRdb on the PCR reads, yielding one entry per CDR3 protein. The data hold almost 700,000 distinct CDR3 sequences, with around 64% observed a single time. Germline lookup yields CDR1 LGHDT and CDR2 YNNKEL (reference sequence). After removal of 1 base from V and 7 bases from J, the junction contained 6 bases not matched to a gene. The CDR3 totals 15 residues. The sequenced material came from blood. The chain recombines TRBV3-1 with TRBJ2-1; the match to TRBD2 covers 8 bases. The clonotype was recovered from a girl aged 2-15 years with multiple sclerosis. The CDR3 DNA sequence: TGTGCCAGCAGCCAAGGGGGGGTAGCGGGAAATGAGCAGTTCTTC. Its translation is CASSQGGVAGNEQFF.